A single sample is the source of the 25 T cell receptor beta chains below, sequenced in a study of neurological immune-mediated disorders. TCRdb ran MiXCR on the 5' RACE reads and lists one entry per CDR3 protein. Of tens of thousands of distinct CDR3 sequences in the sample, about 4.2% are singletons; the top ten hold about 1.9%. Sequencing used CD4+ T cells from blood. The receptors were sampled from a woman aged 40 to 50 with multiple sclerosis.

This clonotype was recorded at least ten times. The CDR3 sequence is CSAPFGPGELFF. DNA for the CDR3: TGCAGTGCCCCGTTTGGGCCCGGGGAGCTGTTTTTT. The V call is TRBV20-1, the J call TRBJ2-2; D remains unclear. V was clipped by 6 bases and J by 6 bases, with 11 bases between them. Germline V lookup: CDR1 DFQATT, CDR2 SNEGSKA (reference sequence). The CDR3 extends over 12 amino acids.

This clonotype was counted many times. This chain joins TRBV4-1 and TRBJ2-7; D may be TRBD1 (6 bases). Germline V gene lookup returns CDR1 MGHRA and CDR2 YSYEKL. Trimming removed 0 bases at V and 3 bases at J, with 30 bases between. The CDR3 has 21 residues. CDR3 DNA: TGCGCCAGCAGCCAAGAGCGGATCCGGGACACCTGGGACCCCGGGGTCTACGAGCAGTACTTC. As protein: CASSQERIRDTWDPGVYEQYF.

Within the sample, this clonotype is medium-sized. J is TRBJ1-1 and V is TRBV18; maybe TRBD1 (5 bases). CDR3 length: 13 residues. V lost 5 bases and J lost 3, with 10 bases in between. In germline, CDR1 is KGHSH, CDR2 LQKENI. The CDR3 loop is CASSFGGDTEAFF. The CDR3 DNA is TGTGCCAGCTCATTCGGGGGGGACACTGAAGCTTTCTTT. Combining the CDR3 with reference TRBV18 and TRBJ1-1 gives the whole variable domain NAGVMQNPRHLVRRRGQEARLRCSPMKGHSHVYWYRQLPEEGLKFMVYLQKENIIDESGMPKERFSAEFPKEGPSILRIQQVVRGDSAAYFCASSFGGDTEAFFGQGTRLTVV.

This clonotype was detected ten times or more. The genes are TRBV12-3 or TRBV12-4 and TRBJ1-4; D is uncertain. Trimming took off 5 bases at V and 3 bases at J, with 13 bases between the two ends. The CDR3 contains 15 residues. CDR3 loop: CASSPLGRANEKLFF. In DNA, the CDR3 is TGTGCCAGCAGTCCTCTGGGGAGGGCTAATGAAAAACTGTTTTTT.

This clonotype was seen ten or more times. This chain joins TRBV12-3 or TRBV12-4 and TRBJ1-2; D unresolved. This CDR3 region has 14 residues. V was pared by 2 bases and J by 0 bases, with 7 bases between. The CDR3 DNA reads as TGTGCCAGCAGTTTAAGGCAGGCTAACTATGGCTACACCTTC. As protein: CASSLRQANYGYTF.

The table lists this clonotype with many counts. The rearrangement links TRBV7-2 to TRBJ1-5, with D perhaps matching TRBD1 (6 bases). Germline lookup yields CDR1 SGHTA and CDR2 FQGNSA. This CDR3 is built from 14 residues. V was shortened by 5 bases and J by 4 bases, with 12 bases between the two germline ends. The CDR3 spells CASSRDRNNQPQHF. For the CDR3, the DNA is TGTGCCAGCAGCCGAGACAGGAATAATCAGCCCCAGCATTTT.

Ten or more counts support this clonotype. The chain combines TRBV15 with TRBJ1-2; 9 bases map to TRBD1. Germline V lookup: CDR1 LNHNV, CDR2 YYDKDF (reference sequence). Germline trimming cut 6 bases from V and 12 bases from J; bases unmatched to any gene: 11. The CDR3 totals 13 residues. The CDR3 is CATSDVTGTGNTF. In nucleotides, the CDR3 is TGTGCCACCAGTGATGTGACGGGGACAGGGAACACCTTC. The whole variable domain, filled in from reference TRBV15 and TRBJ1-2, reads DAMVIQNPRYQVTQFGKPVTLSCSQTLNHNVMYWYQQKSSQAPKLLFHYYDKDFNNEADTPDNFQSRRPNTSFCFLDIRSPGLGDTAMYLCATSDVTGTGNTFGSGTRLTVV.

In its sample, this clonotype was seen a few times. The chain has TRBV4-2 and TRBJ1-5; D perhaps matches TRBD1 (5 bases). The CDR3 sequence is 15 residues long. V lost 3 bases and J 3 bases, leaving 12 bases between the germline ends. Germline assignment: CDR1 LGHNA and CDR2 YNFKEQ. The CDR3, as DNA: TGTGCCAGCAGCCATTTGGACAAAATCAATCAGCCCCAGCATTTT. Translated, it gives CASSHLDKINQPQHF.

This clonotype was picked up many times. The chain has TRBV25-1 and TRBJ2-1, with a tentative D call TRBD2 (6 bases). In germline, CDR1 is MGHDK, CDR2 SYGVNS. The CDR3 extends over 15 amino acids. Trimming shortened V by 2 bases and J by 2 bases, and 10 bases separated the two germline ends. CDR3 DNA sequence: TGTGCCAGCAGTGAAATGGGAGGCCCCTACAATGAGCAGTTCTTC. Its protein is CASSEMGGPYNEQFF.

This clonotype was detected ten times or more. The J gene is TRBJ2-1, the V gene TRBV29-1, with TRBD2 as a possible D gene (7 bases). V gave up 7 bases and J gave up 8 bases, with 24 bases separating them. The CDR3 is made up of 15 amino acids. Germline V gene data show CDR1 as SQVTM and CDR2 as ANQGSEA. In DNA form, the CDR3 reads TGCAGCGGAGGAGGGGGGGCCACTTCCATTGATGAGCAGTTCTTC. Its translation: CSGGGGATSIDEQFF.

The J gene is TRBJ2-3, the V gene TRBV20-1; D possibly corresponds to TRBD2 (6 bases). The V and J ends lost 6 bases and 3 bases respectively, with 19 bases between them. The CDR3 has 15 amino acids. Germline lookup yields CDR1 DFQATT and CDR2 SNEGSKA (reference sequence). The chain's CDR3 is CSASTRRRETDTQYF. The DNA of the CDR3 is TGCAGTGCGAGTACTAGGAGGAGGGAAACAGATACGCAGTATTTT.

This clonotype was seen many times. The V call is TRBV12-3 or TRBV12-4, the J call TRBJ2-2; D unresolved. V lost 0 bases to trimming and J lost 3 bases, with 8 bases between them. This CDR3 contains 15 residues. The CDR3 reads CASSLAGWDTGELFF. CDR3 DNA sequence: TGTGCCAGCAGTTTAGCGGGGTGGGACACCGGGGAGCTGTTTTTT.

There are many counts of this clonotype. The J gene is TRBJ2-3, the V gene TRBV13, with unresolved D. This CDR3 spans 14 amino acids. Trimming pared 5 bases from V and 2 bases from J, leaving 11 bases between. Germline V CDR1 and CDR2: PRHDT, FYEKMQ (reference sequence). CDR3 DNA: TGTGCCAGCAGCCGACCGCCTTACACAGATACGCAGTATTTT. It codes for CASSRPPYTDTQYF.

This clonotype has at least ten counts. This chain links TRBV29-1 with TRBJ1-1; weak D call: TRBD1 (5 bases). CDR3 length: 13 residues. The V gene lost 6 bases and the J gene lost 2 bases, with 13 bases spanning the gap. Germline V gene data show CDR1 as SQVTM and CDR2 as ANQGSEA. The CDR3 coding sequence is TGCAGCGTCACGCGGGACCTCAACACTGAAGCTTTCTTT. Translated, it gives CSVTRDLNTEAFF.

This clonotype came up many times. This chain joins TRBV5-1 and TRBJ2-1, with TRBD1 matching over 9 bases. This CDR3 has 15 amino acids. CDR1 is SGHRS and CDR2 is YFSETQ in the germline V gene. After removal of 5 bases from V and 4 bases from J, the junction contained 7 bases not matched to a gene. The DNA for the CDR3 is TGCGCCAGCAGGGTCACAGGGGGCGCTTACAATGAGCAGTTCTTC. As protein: CASRVTGGAYNEQFF.

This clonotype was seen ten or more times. CDR3 in amino acids: CASSLSLGGLTDTQYF. The DNA of the CDR3 is TGCGCCAGCAGCTTGAGTTTGGGGGGGCTCACAGATACGCAGTATTTT. The chain combines TRBV5-1 with TRBJ2-3, with TRBD2 as a possible D gene (7 bases). CDR1 SGHRS and CDR2 YFSETQ come from the germline V gene. With 1 base removed from V and 2 bases from J, the gap between germline ends came to 14 bases. The CDR3 extends over 16 amino acids.

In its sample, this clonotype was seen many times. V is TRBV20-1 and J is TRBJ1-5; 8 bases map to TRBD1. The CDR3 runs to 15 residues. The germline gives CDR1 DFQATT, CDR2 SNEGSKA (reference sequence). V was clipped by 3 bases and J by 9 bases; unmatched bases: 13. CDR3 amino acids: CSARTGTGPLWPQHF. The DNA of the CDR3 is TGCAGTGCTAGGACCGGGACAGGACCATTGTGGCCCCAGCATTTT.

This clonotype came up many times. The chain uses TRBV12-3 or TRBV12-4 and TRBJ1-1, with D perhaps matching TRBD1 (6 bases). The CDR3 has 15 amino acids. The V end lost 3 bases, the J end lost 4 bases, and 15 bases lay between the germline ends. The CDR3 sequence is CASSFLETGSTEAFF. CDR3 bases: TGTGCCAGCAGTTTCCTCGAAACAGGGAGCACTGAAGCTTTCTTT.

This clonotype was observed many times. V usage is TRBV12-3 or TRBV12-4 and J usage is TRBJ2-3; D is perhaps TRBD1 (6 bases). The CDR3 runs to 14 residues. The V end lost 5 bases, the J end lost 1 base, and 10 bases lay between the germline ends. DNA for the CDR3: TGTGCCAGCAGTCCACGACAGGGCACAGATACGCAGTATTTT. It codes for CASSPRQGTDTQYF.

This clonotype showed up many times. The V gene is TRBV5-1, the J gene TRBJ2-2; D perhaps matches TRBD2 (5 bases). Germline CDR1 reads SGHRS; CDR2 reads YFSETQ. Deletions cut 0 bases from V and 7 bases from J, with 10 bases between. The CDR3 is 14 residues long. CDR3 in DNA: TGCGCCAGCAGCTTGGCCGTAGAGGGCGGGGAGCTGTTTTTT. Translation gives CASSLAVEGGELFF.

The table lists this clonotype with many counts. The CDR3 DNA reads TGCGCCAGCAGCCGATCTGTAACAGCGGGCCATGGCTACACCTTC. It encodes CASSRSVTAGHGYTF. The genes are TRBV4-1 and TRBJ1-2; no clear D gene. The CDR3 contains 15 residues. CDR1 and CDR2 (germline): MGHRA, YSYEKL. Trimming pared 4 bases from V and 6 bases from J, leaving 18 bases between.

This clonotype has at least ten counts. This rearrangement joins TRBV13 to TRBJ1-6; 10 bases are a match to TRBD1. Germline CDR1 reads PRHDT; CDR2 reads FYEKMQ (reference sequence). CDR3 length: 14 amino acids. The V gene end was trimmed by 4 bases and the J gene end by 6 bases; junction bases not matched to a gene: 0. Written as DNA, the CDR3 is TGTGCCAGCAGCTGGGACAGGGGTAATTCACCCCTCCACTTT. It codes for CASSWDRGNSPLHF.

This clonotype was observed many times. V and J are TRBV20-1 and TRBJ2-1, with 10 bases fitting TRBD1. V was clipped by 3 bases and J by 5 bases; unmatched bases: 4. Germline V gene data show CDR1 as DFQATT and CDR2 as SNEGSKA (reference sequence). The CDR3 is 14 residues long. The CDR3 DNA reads TGCAGTGCTAGTACCGGGACAGGGGACAATGAGCAGTTCTTC. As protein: CSASTGTGDNEQFF.

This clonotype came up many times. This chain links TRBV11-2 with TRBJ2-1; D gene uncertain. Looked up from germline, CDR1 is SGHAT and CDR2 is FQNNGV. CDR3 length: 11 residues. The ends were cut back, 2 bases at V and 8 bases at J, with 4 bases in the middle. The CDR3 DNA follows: TGTGCCAGCAGCTTAAACCATGAGCAGTTCTTC. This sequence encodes CASSLNHEQFF.

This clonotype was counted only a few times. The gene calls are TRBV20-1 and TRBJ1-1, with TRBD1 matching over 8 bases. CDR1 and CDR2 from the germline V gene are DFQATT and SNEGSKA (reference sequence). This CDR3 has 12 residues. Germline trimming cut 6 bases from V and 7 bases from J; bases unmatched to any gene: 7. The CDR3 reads CSAGQGAGEAFF. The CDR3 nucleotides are TGCAGTGCCGGTCAGGGGGCGGGTGAAGCTTTCTTT.